The sequence of this TCR beta chain was determined in a study of cytomegalovirus exposure and HLA in healthy donors. General study findings and limits: Some highly shared sequence variants likely arose as a pipeline artifact. For most subjects, TCR beta sequences were reported to predict HLA-A and HLA-B alleles with accuracy. The study found most TCR sequences rare, yet found some public TCRs in many donors.

These donors counted as nominally healthy when sampled, but unrecorded immune exposures were likely. With 60 Vbeta and 13 Jbeta primers, the PCR was carried out. Sequenced by immunoSEQ multiplex PCR; TCRdb stores in-frame clones only, minus some. There are about 59,000 clones in the sample; less than 85% occur only once, and about 7% lies in the top ten. As regards this clone: Its antigen remains unidentified.

The sequence was collected from a man aged 25 to 40 in good health and CMV-seropositive. Sequenced input: PBMCs.

CDR3 region: CASSPRASQTYEQYF. CDR3 DNA: TGTGCCAGCTCGCCCCGGGCTAGCCAGACCTACGAGCAGTACTTC. J is TRBJ2-7 and V is TRBV9; D is possibly TRBD2 (5 bases). Germline V CDR1 and CDR2: SGDLS, YYNGEE. Trimming shortened V by 7 bases and J by 2 bases, and 19 bases separated the two germline ends. The CDR3 spans 15 residues.